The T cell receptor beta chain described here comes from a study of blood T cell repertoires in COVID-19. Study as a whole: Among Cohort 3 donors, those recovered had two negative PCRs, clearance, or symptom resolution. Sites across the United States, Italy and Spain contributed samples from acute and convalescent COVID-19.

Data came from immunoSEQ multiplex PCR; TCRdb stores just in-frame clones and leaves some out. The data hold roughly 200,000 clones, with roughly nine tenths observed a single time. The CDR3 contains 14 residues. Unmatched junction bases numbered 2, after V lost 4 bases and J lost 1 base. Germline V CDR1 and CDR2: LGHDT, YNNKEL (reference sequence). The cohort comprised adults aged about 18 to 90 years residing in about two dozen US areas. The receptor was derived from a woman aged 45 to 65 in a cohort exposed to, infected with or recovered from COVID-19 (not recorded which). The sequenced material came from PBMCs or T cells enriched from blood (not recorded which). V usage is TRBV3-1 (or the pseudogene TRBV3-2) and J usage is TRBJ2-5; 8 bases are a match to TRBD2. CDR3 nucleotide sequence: TGTGCCAGCAGCCCAGCGGGGGCCCAAGAGACCCAGTACTTC. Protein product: CASSPAGAQETQYF.